Below, one T cell receptor (beta chain) is given with its context. TCRdb keeps only in-frame clones here, not all; method: immunoSEQ multiplex PCR. The repertoire holds 200,000 to 250,000 clones, with approximately 84% as singletons. This specimen belongs to a study of blood T cell repertoires in COVID-19. At the level of the study: From the United States, Italy and Spain came samples of acute and convalescent COVID-19.

The V gene's germline CDR1 is MDHEN and CDR2 SYDVKM. The CDR3 length is 15 residues. The V end was cut by 3 bases, the J end by 0 bases, with 12 bases between. The TCR originated in a man aged 40-50 years with active or convalescent COVID-19. What was sequenced was peripheral blood. The chain employs TRBV28 and TRBJ2-7; the D gene is possibly TRBD1 (6 bases). CDR3 nucleotides: TGTGCCAGCAGTTTCGGACAGCCCGGCTCCTACGAGCAGTACTTC. It yields the protein CASSFGQPGSYEQYF.